The present TCR beta chain was sequenced within a study of T cell repertoires and Cas9 in healthy adults. The CDR3 length is 14 residues. In germline, CDR1 is SGHNT, CDR2 YYREEE (reference sequence). The ends lost 4 bases at V and 3 bases at J; junction bases unmatched: 5. The data were produced by immunoSEQ multiplex PCR, yet TCRdb's version contains in-frame clones alone and is incomplete. Of about 15,000 clones in the sample, roughly 90% are singletons; the top ten hold around 2%. This chain uses TRBV5-4 with TRBJ1-2; 8 bases fit TRBD1. The sequence came from a human donor in good health. Sequences were obtained from Tregs (CD4+, CD25+, CD127-, CD137-, CD154-) from PBMCs; culture status not recorded. The CDR3, as DNA: TGTGCCAGCAGCGTAGCAGGGGGCGACTATGGCTACACCTTC. Translated, it gives CASSVAGGDYGYTF.